This paragraph covers one T cell receptor (beta chain) sequence. Its specificity is unknown. Among the donors, all were healthy bone marrow donors. Use of 60 Vbeta and 13 Jbeta primers characterized the PCR. Some clones are missing from TCRdb's copy, which holds only in-frame ones; the method was immunoSEQ multiplex PCR. The sample holds 150,000 to 200,000 clones; about 85% are singletons and the top ten take under 2%. The data were taken from a study of cytomegalovirus exposure and HLA in healthy donors. The study's findings and limits: Other equally common chains were less clonally expanded than HLA-associated TCR beta chains, a later analysis showed.

The V and J ends lost 0 bases and 10 bases, in that order; junction bases with no gene match: 4. The CDR3 covers 15 residues. The germline V gene encodes CDR1 SNHLY and CDR2 FYNNEI. The chain is built from TRBV2 and TRBJ1-6, with 9 positions matching TRBD1. This clonotype was sampled from a man aged 18 to 30 in good health and CMV-seronegative. The sample was PBMCs. CDR3 sequence (DNA): TGTGCCAGCAGTGAAGCCGGGACAGGGTTCTCACCCCTCCACTTT. This gives the protein CASSEAGTGFSPLHF.